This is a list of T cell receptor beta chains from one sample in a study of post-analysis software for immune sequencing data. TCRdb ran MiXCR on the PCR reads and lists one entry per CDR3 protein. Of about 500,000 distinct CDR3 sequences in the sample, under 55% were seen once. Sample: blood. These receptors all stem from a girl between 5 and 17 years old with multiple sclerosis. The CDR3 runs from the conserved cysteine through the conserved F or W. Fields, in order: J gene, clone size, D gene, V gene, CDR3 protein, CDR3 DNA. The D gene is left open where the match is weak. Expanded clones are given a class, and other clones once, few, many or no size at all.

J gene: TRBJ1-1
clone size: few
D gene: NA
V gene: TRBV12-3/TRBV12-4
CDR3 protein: CASRPDGLGTEAFF
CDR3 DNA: TGTGCCAGCAGGCCAGACGGGCTGGGGACTGAAGCTTTCTTT

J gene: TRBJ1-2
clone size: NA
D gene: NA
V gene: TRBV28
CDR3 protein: CASSGAPTNYGYTF
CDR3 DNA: TGTGCCAGTTCAGGGGCCCCAACTAACTATGGCTACACCTTC

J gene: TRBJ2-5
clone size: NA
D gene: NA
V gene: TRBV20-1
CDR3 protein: CSATRDFRGDYQETQYF
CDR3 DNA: TGCAGTGCTACCAGGGACTTCAGGGGGGATTACCAAGAGACCCAGTACTTC

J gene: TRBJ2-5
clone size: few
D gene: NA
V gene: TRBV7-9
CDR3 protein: CASSLVQEGATQYF
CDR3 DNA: TGTGCCAGCAGCTTGGTACAGGAGGGCGCGACCCAGTACTTC

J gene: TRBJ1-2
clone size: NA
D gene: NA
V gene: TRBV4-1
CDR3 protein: CASSQDPRAGDGYTF
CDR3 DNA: TGCGCCAGCAGCCAAGATCCCAGGGCGGGGGATGGCTACACCTTC

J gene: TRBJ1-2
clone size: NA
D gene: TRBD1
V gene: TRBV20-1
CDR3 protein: CSAPGQGWVYGYTF
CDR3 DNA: TGCAGTGCCCCGGGACAGGGTTGGGTCTATGGCTACACCTTC

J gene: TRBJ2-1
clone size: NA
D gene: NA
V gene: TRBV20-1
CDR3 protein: CSARGGAYNEQFF
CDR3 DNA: TGCAGTGCTAGAGGGGGAGCCTACAATGAGCAGTTCTTC

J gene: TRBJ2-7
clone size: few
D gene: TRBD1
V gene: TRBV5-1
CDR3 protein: CASSLATGAYEQYF
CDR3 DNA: TGCGCCAGCAGCTTGGCGACAGGGGCCTACGAGCAGTACTTC

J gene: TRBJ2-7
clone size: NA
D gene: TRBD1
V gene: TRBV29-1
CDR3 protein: CSVYRQGYEQYF
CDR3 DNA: TGCAGCGTCTACCGACAGGGATACGAGCAGTACTTC

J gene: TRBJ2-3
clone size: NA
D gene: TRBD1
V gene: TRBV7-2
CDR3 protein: CASSTTGGLTDTQYF
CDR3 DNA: TGTGCCAGCAGCACGACAGGGGGCCTCACAGATACGCAGTATTTT

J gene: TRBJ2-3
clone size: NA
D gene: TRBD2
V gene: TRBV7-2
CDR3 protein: CASSIGLAGSGYF
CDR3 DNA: TGTGCCAGCAGCATTGGACTAGCGGGATCGGGGTATTTT

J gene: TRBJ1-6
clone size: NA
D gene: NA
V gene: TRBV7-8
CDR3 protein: CASSPRGRKNSPLHF
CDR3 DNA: TGTGCCAGCAGCCCCCGAGGGAGAAAAAATTCACCCCTCCACTTT

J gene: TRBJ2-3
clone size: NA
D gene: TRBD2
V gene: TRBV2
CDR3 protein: CASASGTSESTDTQYF
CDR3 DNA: TGTGCCAGCGCCTCCGGGACTAGCGAAAGCACAGATACGCAGTATTTT

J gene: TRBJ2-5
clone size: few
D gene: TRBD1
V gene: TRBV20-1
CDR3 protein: CSARLTGEETQYF
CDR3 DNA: TGCAGTGCTAGACTAACAGGGGAAGAGACCCAGTACTTC

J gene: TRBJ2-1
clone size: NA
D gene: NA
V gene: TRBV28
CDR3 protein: CASSWGLASARGEQFF
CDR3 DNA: TGTGCCAGCAGTTGGGGGCTGGCTAGCGCTAGGGGTGAGCAGTTCTTC

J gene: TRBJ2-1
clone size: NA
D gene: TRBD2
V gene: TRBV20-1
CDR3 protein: CSALKRDPYNEQFF
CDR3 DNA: TGCAGTGCTCTTAAGCGGGACCCCTACAATGAGCAGTTCTTC

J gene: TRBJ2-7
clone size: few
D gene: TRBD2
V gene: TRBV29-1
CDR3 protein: CSVALAGGVEQYF
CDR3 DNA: TGCAGCGTTGCCCTAGCGGGAGGTGTCGAGCAGTACTTC

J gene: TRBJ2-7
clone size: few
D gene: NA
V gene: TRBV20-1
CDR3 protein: CSATLGGSYEQYF
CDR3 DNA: TGCAGTGCTACCCTAGGGGGGTCCTACGAGCAGTACTTC

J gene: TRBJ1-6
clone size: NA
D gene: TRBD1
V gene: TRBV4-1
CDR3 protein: CASSQRGTGNNSPLHF
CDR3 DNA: TGCGCCAGCAGCCAACGGGGGACAGGGAACAATTCACCCCTCCACTTT

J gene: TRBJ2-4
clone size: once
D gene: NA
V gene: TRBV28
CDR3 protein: CASSLSYRVGAKNIQYF
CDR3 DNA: TGTGCCAGCAGTTTATCATACAGGGTCGGGGCCAAAAACATTCAGTACTTC

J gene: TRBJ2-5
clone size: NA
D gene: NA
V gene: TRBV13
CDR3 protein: CASSFQARETQYF
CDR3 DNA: TGTGCCAGCAGCTTCCAGGCCCGAGAGACCCAGTACTTC

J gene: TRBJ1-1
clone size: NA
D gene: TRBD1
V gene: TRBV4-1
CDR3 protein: CASSQGTGAGTEAFF
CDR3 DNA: TGCGCCAGCAGCCAGGGGACAGGGGCCGGGACTGAAGCTTTCTTT

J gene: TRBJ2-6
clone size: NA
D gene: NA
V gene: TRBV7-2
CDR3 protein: CASSLVPLGSGANVLTF
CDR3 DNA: TGTGCCAGCAGCTTAGTCCCGCTCGGCTCTGGGGCCAACGTCCTGACTTTC

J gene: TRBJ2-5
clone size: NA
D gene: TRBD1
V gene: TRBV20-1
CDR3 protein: CSARGGGGAQYF
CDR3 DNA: TGCAGTGCTAGAGGAGGGGGCGGTGCCCAGTACTTC

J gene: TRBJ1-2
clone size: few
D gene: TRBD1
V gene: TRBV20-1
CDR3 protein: CSAIGQGAEVYGYTF
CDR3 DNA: TGCAGTGCTATAGGACAGGGGGCAGAGGTCTATGGCTACACCTTC

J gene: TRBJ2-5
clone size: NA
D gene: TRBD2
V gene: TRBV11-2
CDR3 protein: CAGSFGGTETQYF
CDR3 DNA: TGTGCCGGCAGCTTCGGGGGGACGGAGACCCAGTACTTC

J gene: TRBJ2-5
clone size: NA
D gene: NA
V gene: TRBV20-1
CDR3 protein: CSAGDSGLPQETQYF
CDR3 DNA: TGCAGTGCTGGAGATTCCGGACTGCCTCAAGAGACCCAGTACTTC

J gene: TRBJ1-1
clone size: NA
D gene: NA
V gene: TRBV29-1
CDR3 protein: CSVGGLSTEAFF
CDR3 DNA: TGCAGCGTTGGAGGATTGAGCACTGAAGCTTTCTTT

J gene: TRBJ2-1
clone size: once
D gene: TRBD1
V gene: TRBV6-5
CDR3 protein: CASSARDREEFF
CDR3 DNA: TGTGCCAGCAGTGCGAGGGACAGGGAGGAGTTCTTC

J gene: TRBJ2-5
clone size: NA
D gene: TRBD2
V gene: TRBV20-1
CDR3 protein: CSANRLAVQETQYF
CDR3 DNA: TGCAGTGCCAATAGACTAGCGGTCCAAGAGACCCAGTACTTC

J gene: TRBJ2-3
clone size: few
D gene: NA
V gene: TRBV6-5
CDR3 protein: CASSYSWTQDTQYF
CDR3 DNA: TGTGCCAGCAGTTACTCGTGGACACAGGATACGCAGTATTTT

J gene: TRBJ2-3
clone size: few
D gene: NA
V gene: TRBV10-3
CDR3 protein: CAISVGSPNTDTQYF
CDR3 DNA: TGTGCCATCAGTGTGGGAAGCCCGAATACAGATACGCAGTATTTT

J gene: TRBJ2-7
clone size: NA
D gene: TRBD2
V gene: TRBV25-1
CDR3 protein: CASSELGLAASYEQYF
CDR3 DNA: TGTGCCAGCAGTGAATTAGGTCTAGCGGCCTCCTACGAGCAGTACTTC

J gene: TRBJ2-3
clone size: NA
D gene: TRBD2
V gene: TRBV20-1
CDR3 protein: CSASQLAGGGTDTQYF
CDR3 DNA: TGCAGTGCTAGCCAACTAGCGGGAGGAGGCACAGATACGCAGTATTTT

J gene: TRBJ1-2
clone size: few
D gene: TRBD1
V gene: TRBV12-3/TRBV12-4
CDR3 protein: CASRPPGGADGYTF
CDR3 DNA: TGTGCCAGCAGACCCCCAGGGGGCGCAGATGGCTACACCTTC

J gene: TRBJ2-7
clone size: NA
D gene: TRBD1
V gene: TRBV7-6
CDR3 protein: CASSLAGQGAEQYF
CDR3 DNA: TGTGCCAGCAGCTTAGCGGGACAGGGAGCCGAGCAGTACTTC

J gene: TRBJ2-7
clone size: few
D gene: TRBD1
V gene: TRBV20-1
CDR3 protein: CSAPRRQGSYEQYF
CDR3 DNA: TGCAGTGCACCAAGGAGACAGGGCTCCTACGAGCAGTACTTC

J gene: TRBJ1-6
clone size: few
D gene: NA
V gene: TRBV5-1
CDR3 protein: CASSLNQGVNSPLHF
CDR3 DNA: TGCGCCAGCAGCTTGAACCAGGGCGTTAATTCACCCCTCCACTTT

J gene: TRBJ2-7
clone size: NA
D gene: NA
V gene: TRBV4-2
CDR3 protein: CASSPDEDEQYF
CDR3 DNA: TGTGCCAGCAGCCCCGACGAAGACGAGCAGTACTTC

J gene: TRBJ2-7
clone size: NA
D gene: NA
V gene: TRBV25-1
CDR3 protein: CASSEGESQGYEQYF
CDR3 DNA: TGTGCCAGCAGTGAAGGGGAGTCCCAGGGTTATGAGCAGTACTTC

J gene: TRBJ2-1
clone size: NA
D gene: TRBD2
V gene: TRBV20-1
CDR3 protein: CSARRLASSYNEQFF
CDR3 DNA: TGCAGTGCTAGACGACTAGCTTCTTCCTACAATGAGCAGTTCTTC

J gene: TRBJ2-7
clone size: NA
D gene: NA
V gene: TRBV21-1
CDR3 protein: CASSKVYRTGGHEQYF
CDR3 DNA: TGTGCCAGCAGCAAAGTCTATCGGACAGGGGGCCATGAGCAGTACTTC